This T cell receptor beta chain is from a study of blood T cell repertoires in COVID-19. Overall study: T cells, B-cell-depleted T cells, or PBMCs supplied cDNA or gDNA.

Measured with immunoSEQ multiplex PCR; TCRdb has only the in-frame clones, and not every one. The sample yields about 230,000 clones, approximately 80% seen once. From germline, CDR1 is SGHDT and CDR2 YYEEEE. This CDR3 has 15 amino acids. Losses at the gene ends were 4 bases for V and 5 bases for J; bases not matched to a gene: 9. The TCR comes from a middle-aged man with acute or convalescent COVID-19. The sample consisted of peripheral blood. The rearrangement joins TRBV5-6 to TRBJ2-5; 9 nucleotides match TRBD1. In DNA form, the CDR3 reads TGTGCCAGCAGCCCCGGGACAGGGAATTTCGAGACCCAGTACTTC. Translation gives CASSPGTGNFETQYF.